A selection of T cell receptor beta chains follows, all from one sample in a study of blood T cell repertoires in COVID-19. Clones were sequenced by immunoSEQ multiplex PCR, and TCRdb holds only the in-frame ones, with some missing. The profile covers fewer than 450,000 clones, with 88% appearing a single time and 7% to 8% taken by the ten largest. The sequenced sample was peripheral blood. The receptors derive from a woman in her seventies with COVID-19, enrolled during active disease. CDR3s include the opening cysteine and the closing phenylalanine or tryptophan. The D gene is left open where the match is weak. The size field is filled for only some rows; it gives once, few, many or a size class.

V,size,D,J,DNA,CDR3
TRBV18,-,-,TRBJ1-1,TGTGCCAGCTCACCACCGGCGGGTCCGAACACTGAAGCTTTCTTT,CASSPPAGPNTEAFF
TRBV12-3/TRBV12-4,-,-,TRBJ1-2,TGTGCCAGCACCGCGGGCGGGTCGGGAGGCTACACCTTC,CASTAGGSGGYTF
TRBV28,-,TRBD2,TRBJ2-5,TGTGCCAGCAGTCCCGTTACTAGCGGTAAAGAGACCCAGTACTTC,CASSPVTSGKETQYF
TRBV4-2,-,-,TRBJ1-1,TGTGCCAGCAGCCAAGACTCCCAGATGAACACTGAAGCTTTCTTT,CASSQDSQMNTEAFF
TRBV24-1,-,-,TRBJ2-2,TGTGCCACCAGTGATCCCGGGATGGGCGGCGGCGGGGAGCTGTTTTTT,CATSDPGMGGGGELFF
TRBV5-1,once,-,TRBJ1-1,TGCGCCAGCAGCTTGGGGGGCGCGACGAACACTGAAGCTTTCTTT,CASSLGGATNTEAFF
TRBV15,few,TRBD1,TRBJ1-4,TGTGCCACCAGCAGAACAAGGACAGGGAACGAAAAACTGTTTTTT,CATSRTRTGNEKLFF
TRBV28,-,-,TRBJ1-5,TGTGCCAGCAGCCGACAGATCTCAGAGCCCCAGCATTTT,CASSRQISEPQHF
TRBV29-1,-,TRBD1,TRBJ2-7,TGCAGCGTTAGGGGACAGTTAACCTACGAGCAGTACTTC,CSVRGQLTYEQYF
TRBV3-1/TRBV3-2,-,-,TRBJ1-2,TGTGCCAGCAGCCAAGATCTGTTCTCCTATGGCTACACCTTC,CASSQDLFSYGYTF
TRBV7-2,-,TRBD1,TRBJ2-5,TGTGCCAGCAGCTTAGGGCCAGGGGGCTTAAAGACCCAGTACTTC,CASSLGPGGLKTQYF
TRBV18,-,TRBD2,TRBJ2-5,TGTGCCAGCGCAGCTAGCGGGAGCAGGGAGACCCAGTACTTC,CASAASGSRETQYF
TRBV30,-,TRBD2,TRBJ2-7,TGTGCCTGGAGTTCTAGCGGGGGGGCCTACGAGCAGTACTTC,CAWSSSGGAYEQYF
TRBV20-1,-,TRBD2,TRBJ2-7,TGCAGTGCTAGTCCAAGCGGGGAGACCTACGAGCAGTACTTC,CSASPSGETYEQYF
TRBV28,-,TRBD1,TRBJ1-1,TGTGCCAGCAGACTGACAGGGGACACTGAAGCTTTCTTT,CASRLTGDTEAFF
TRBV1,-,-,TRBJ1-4,TGCACCAGCCCCTTCCCACGGAGGACTTTACCCCGGGGTGAAAAACTGTTTTTT,CTSPFPRRTLPRGEKLFF
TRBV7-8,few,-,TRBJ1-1,TGTGCCAGCAGCCCCGGGTCGAACACTGAAGCTTTCTTT,CASSPGSNTEAFF